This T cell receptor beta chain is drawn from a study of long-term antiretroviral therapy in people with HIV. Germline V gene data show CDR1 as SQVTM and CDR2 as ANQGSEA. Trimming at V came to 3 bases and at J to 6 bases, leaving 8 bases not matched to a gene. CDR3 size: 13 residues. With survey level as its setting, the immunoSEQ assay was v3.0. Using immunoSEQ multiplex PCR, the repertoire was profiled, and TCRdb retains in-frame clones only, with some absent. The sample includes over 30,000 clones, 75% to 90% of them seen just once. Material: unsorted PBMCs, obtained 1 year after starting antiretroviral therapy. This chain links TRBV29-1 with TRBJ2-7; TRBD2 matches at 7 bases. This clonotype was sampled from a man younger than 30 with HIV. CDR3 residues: CSVEERGQGEQYF. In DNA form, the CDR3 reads TGCAGCGTTGAGGAGCGGGGCCAGGGCGAGCAGTACTTC.